One and the same sample provided the 30 T cell receptor beta chains below, sequenced in a study of T cell responses to AZD1222 COVID-19 vaccine. The protocol was immunoSEQ multiplex PCR, while the TCRdb copy is restricted to in-frame clones and leaves out a portion. Found here are just under 95,000 clones, 86% of them singletons; the top ten hold 10%. The sample here was peripheral blood, taken on day 0 of AZD1222 vaccination. The receptor set was obtained from an adult in good health.

The CDR3, as DNA: TGCGCCAGCAGCCCGGTGTCCAGAGTTACCGGGGAGCTGTTTTTT. Translated: CASSPVSRVTGELFF. This chain connects TRBV4-1 to TRBJ2-2, with D unresolved. Looked up from germline, CDR1 is MGHRA and CDR2 is YSYEKL. V lost 4 bases, J lost 5 bases, and 14 bases lay in between. This CDR3 comprises 15 residues.

This rearrangement joins TRBV28 to TRBJ1-1; maybe TRBD1 (5 bases). Trimming pared 2 bases from V and 5 bases from J, leaving 9 bases between. CDR3 length: 13 amino acids. The V gene's germline CDR1 is MDHEN and CDR2 SYDVKM. The CDR3 nucleotides read TGTGCCAGCAGTTTAGGGCGGGGGACTGAAGCTTTCTTT. Amino acid sequence: CASSLGRGTEAFF.

This clone was seen a few times. The J gene is TRBJ2-5, the V gene TRBV5-6; D is possibly TRBD1 or TRBD2 (7 bases each). V was pared by 1 base and J by 5 bases, with 18 bases between. The CDR3 is 16 amino acids. The germline V gene has CDR1 SGHDT and CDR2 YYEEEE. CDR3 sequence reads: CASSLRQGGWIETQYF. CDR3 DNA sequence: TGTGCCAGCAGCTTGCGGCAGGGGGGGTGGATCGAGACCCAGTACTTC.

This chain links TRBV7-2 with TRBJ1-4, with D possibly TRBD1 on 6 matching bases. The CDR3 loop spans 17 amino acids. Germline V gene data show CDR1 as SGHTA and CDR2 as FQGNSA. Trimming removed 4 bases at V and 7 bases at J, with 22 bases between. CDR3 nucleotide sequence: TGTGCCAGCAGCTCCAGGCCGGCAGGGGCCGCCGGTGAAAAACTGTTTTTT. Protein product: CASSSRPAGAAGEKLFF. Based on the CDR3 plus reference TRBV7-2 and TRBJ1-4, the full variable domain is GAGVSQSPSNKVTEKGKDVELRCDPISGHTALYWYRQSLGQGLEFLIYFQGNSAPDKSGLPSDRFSAERTGGSVSTLTIQRTQQEDSAVYLCASSSRPAGAAGEKLFFGSGTQLSVL.

This clone was seen a handful of times. The chain recombines TRBV2 with TRBJ1-2; possible D gene TRBD1, 5 bases. The CDR3 length is 14 residues. V was trimmed by 5 bases and J by 4 bases, leaving 14 bases between them. The germline V gene encodes CDR1 SNHLY and CDR2 FYNNEI. The CDR3 spells CASSPIGGPYGYTF. CDR3 bases: TGTGCCAGCAGTCCAATTGGGGGACCCTATGGCTACACCTTC.

The rearrangement uses TRBV6-1 and TRBJ1-3; no clear D gene. The V gene lost 2 bases and the J gene lost 0 bases, with 8 bases spanning the gap. CDR1 MNHNS and CDR2 SASEGT come from the germline V gene. The CDR3 is made up of 15 amino acids. The CDR3 region is CASSERKGSGNTIYF. Written as DNA, the CDR3 is TGTGCCAGCAGTGAAAGAAAGGGCTCTGGAAACACCATATATTTT.

The rearrangement uses TRBV7-9 and TRBJ2-2; 8 bases align to TRBD1. V gave up 5 bases and J gave up 0 bases; unmatched junction bases: 5. The CDR3 spans 16 residues. The germline CDR1 and CDR2 sequences are SEHNR and FQNEAQ (reference sequence). This CDR3 reads CASSQTGATNTGELFF. The DNA of the CDR3 is TGTGCCAGCAGCCAGACAGGGGCTACGAACACCGGGGAGCTGTTTTTT.

This clone was observed a single time. This sequence joins TRBV5-4 and TRBJ2-5, with 9 bases fitting TRBD2. V lost 4 bases to trimming and J lost 1 base; unmatched junction nucleotides: 2. The CDR3 length is 14 residues. Germline-derived CDR1 and CDR2 are SGHNT and YYREEE (reference sequence). The CDR3 loop reads CASSGSGSQETQYF. The CDR3 region has the DNA TGTGCCAGCAGCGGTAGCGGGAGCCAAGAGACCCAGTACTTC.

The chain employs TRBV10-3 and TRBJ1-5; 7 nucleotides align to TRBD1. The CDR3 consists of 15 residues. Germline loops: CDR1 ENHRY, CDR2 SYGVKD. V lost 5 bases, J lost 3 bases, and 7 bases stayed unmatched. The CDR3 here is CAISTGTAPNQPQHF. DNA of the CDR3: TGTGCCATCAGTACCGGGACAGCCCCCAATCAGCCCCAGCATTTT.

The gene calls are TRBV7-2 and TRBJ2-5, with 9 bases fitting TRBD2. Unmatched junction bases numbered 8, after V lost 5 bases and J lost 1 base. The CDR3 has 16 amino acids. In germline, CDR1 is SGHTA, CDR2 FQGNSA. CDR3 in amino acids: CASSLSTSGGQETQYF. CDR3 bases: TGTGCCAGCAGCCTGTCGACTAGCGGAGGCCAAGAGACCCAGTACTTC.

This clone was seen only a few times. The chain joins TRBV5-8 to TRBJ1-6; D gene uncertain. V dropped 4 bases and J dropped 9 bases, with 11 bases sitting between them. CDR1 is SGHTS and CDR2 is YDEGEE in the germline V gene. The CDR3 has 13 residues. The CDR3 DNA reads TGTGCCAGCAGCCTCCTGCCGGGTTCACCCCTCCACTTT. Translating gives CASSLLPGSPLHF.

The J gene is TRBJ1-1, the V gene TRBV28; 7 bases agree with TRBD1. The CDR3 covers 13 residues. CDR1 is MDHEN and CDR2 is SYDVKM in the germline V gene. Trimming at V came to 5 bases and at J to 5 bases, leaving 5 bases not matched to a gene. The CDR3: CASSLGQLTEAFF. CDR3 nucleotides: TGTGCCAGCAGTCTGGGACAGCTGACTGAAGCTTTCTTT.

The chain employs TRBV10-1 and TRBJ2-6; D unresolved. Germline CDR1 reads WNHNN; CDR2 reads SYGVQD (reference sequence). Trimming left V 0 bases short and J 0 bases short, with 12 bases between. This CDR3 has 18 residues. In DNA form, the CDR3 reads TGCGCCAGCAGTGAGTCTCCGGCGGCCAGCTCTGGGGCCAACGTCCTGACTTTC. Amino acids: CASSESPAASSGANVLTF.

This chain joins TRBV3-1 (or the pseudogene TRBV3-2) and TRBJ1-5; D uncertain. V lost 4 bases and J lost 2, with 6 bases in between. Germline V gives CDR1 LGHDT, CDR2 YNNKEL (reference sequence). The CDR3 has 13 residues. The CDR3 loop reads CASSPRGNQPQHF. The CDR3 DNA is TGTGCCAGCAGCCCCCGGGGCAATCAGCCCCAGCATTTT.

CDR3 nucleotides: TGCGCCAGCAGCTCACAGGGTCTATTGAATCAGCCCCAGCATTTT. This encodes CASSSQGLLNQPQHF. The chain recombines TRBV4-1 with TRBJ1-5, with a possible D match to TRBD1 (6 bases). V lost 5 bases and J 4 bases, leaving 15 bases between the germline ends. The CDR3 extends over 15 amino acids. Germline V gene data show CDR1 as MGHRA and CDR2 as YSYEKL.

The rearrangement uses TRBV5-1 and TRBJ1-4; 9 positions match TRBD1. CDR1 is SGHRS and CDR2 is YFSETQ in the germline V gene. This CDR3 contains 18 residues. With V trimmed by 3 bases and J by 5 bases, 14 bases remained unmatched. This CDR3 is CASSSGDRAPTGNEKLFF. CDR3 nucleotide sequence: TGCGCCAGCAGCTCCGGGGACAGGGCCCCCACAGGCAATGAAAAACTGTTTTTT. Using reference TRBV5-1 and TRBJ1-4 for the parts outside the CDR3, the full variable domain is KAGVTQTPRYLIKTRGQQVTLSCSPISGHRSVSWYQQTPGQGLQFLFEYFSETQRNKGNFPGRFSGRQFSNSRSEMNVSTLELGDSALYLCASSSGDRAPTGNEKLFFGSGTQLSVL.

The CDR3 here is CASNHGQGQETQYF. The CDR3 nucleotides read TGCGCCAGCAACCATGGACAGGGGCAAGAGACCCAGTACTTC. V usage is TRBV5-1 and J usage is TRBJ2-5; 9 nucleotides line up with TRBD1. The CDR3 is 14 amino acids. CDR1 is SGHRS, CDR2 YFSETQ, per germline. V shed 6 bases and J 2 bases; nucleotides not matched to a gene: 5.

The J gene is TRBJ1-4, the V gene TRBV30; possibly TRBD1 for D (5 bases). CDR1 is GTSNPN and CDR2 is SVGIG in the germline V gene (reference sequence). Trimming cost V 2 bases and J 4 bases, with 11 bases left between them. CDR3 length: 14 residues. CDR3 loop: CAWSPGRLNEKLFF. Here the CDR3 DNA reads TGTGCCTGGAGTCCGGGACGGCTTAATGAAAAACTGTTTTTT.

The chain employs TRBV18 and TRBJ1-1; 7 bases agree with TRBD1. With V trimmed by 3 bases and J by 1 base, 5 bases remained unmatched. Germline V lookup: CDR1 KGHSH, CDR2 LQKENI. The CDR3 has 15 amino acids. CDR3 protein: CASSPTGTANTEAFF. The DNA of the CDR3 is TGTGCCAGCTCACCTACTGGGACAGCGAACACTGAAGCTTTCTTT.

Written as DNA, the CDR3 is TGTGCCAGCAGTCCTTCTGGAGGGGACACAACCTACGAGCAGTACTTC. Protein product: CASSPSGGDTTYEQYF. The chain links TRBV28 to TRBJ2-7; TRBD1 or TRBD2 may be the D gene (6 bases each). Germline V lookup: CDR1 MDHEN, CDR2 SYDVKM. V shed 5 bases and J shed 2 bases, with 19 bases lying between them. The CDR3 covers 16 residues. Combining the CDR3 with reference TRBV28 and TRBJ2-7 gives the whole variable domain DVKVTQSSRYLVKRTGEKVFLECVQDMDHENMFWYRQDPGLGLRLIYFSYDVKMKEKGDIPEGYSVSREKKERFSLILESASTNQTSMYLCASSPSGGDTTYEQYFGPGTRLTVT.

J is TRBJ1-1 and V is TRBV3-1 (or the pseudogene TRBV3-2); TRBD1 agrees at 7 bases. The germline gives CDR1 LGHDT, CDR2 YNNKEL (reference sequence). V gave up 3 bases and J gave up 11 bases; unmatched junction bases: 6. The CDR3 is 12 residues long. The CDR3 protein is CASSQEDRRAFF. The CDR3, as DNA: TGTGCCAGCAGCCAGGAGGACAGGAGGGCTTTCTTT.

The chain uses TRBV19 and TRBJ1-5, with 7 bases fitting TRBD1. In germline, CDR1 is LNHDA, CDR2 SQIVND (reference sequence). Germline trimming cut 6 bases from V and 1 base from J; bases unmatched to any gene: 6. The CDR3 loop spans 15 amino acids. CDR3 coding DNA: TGTGCCAGTAGGGCGACAGGGTTGAGCAATCAGCCCCAGCATTTT. It is translated as CASRATGLSNQPQHF. The whole variable domain, remainder taken from reference TRBV19 and TRBJ1-5, is DGGITQSPKYLFRKEGQNVTLSCEQNLNHDAMYWYRQDPGQGLRLIYYSQIVNDFQKGDIAEGYSVSREKKESFPLTVTSAQKNPTAFYLCASRATGLSNQPQHFGDGTRLSIL.

The chain employs TRBV25-1 and TRBJ1-2, with 7 bases aligning to TRBD1. Germline CDR1 and CDR2: MGHDK and SYGVNS. The CDR3 covers 16 residues. Trimming at V came to 0 bases and at J to 4 bases, leaving 8 bases not matched to a gene. The CDR3 DNA reads TGTGCCAGCAGTGAATATAACAAAGGGGGCATCTATGGCTACACCTTC. It specifies CASSEYNKGGIYGYTF.

CDR3 in DNA: TGTGCCAGCAGGGGATGGGGTGGGTATGAGCAGTTCTTC. Its protein is CASRGWGGYEQFF. The chain carries TRBV27 and TRBJ2-1; no reliable D call. Trimming pared 6 bases from V and 8 bases from J, leaving 14 bases between. Germline CDR1 reads MNHEY; CDR2 reads SMNVEV (reference sequence). The CDR3 is made up of 13 amino acids.

This clone was detected only once. V usage is TRBV2 and J usage is TRBJ1-5; D is unclear. This CDR3 comprises 15 residues. V lost 2 bases, J lost 3 bases, and 11 bases lay in between. The germline V gene encodes CDR1 SNHLY and CDR2 FYNNEI. The CDR3 reads CASSERVDPNQPQHF. DNA of the CDR3: TGTGCCAGCAGTGAACGGGTAGACCCCAATCAGCCCCAGCATTTT.

This chain joins TRBV28 and TRBJ2-2; D is possibly TRBD1 (5 bases). V was clipped by 2 bases and J by 1 base, with 5 bases between them. Germline V CDR1 and CDR2: MDHEN, SYDVKM. The CDR3 has 14 residues. CDR3: CASSLQGNTGELFF. The CDR3, as DNA: TGTGCCAGCAGTTTACAGGGGAACACCGGGGAGCTGTTTTTT.

The chain uses TRBV4-1 and TRBJ1-5, with D maybe TRBD1 (6 bases). Germline V gives CDR1 MGHRA, CDR2 YSYEKL. CDR3 length: 15 amino acids. Trimming stripped 4 bases from V and 3 bases from J, with 13 bases between. This chain's CDR3 is CASSLLQGSNQPQHF. CDR3 DNA sequence: TGCGCCAGCAGCCTATTACAGGGTTCCAATCAGCCCCAGCATTTT.

J is TRBJ1-3 and V is TRBV28; no clear D. The V end was cut by 4 bases, the J end by 11 bases, with 12 bases between. Germline V gives CDR1 MDHEN, CDR2 SYDVKM. This CDR3 has 12 amino acids. The CDR3 spells CASSWLDRAIYF. CDR3 DNA sequence: TGTGCCAGCAGTTGGTTGGATAGGGCCATATATTTT. Full variable domain (missing parts from reference TRBV28 and TRBJ1-3): DVKVTQSSRYLVKRTGEKVFLECVQDMDHENMFWYRQDPGLGLRLIYFSYDVKMKEKGDIPEGYSVSREKKERFSLILESASTNQTSMYLCASSWLDRAIYFGEGSWLTVV.

The genes are TRBV2 and TRBJ1-2, with no clear D. From germline, CDR1 is SNHLY and CDR2 FYNNEI. The CDR3 runs to 11 residues. V was trimmed by 10 bases and J by 8 bases, leaving 14 bases between them. CDR3 amino acids: CATHPGSGYTF. CDR3 DNA: TGTGCCACCCACCCTGGGAGCGGCTACACCTTC.

The J gene is TRBJ2-7, the V gene TRBV28; possibly TRBD1 for D (6 bases). Trimming removed 6 bases at V and 4 bases at J, with 16 bases between. This CDR3 is 14 amino acids long. CDR1 is MDHEN, CDR2 SYDVKM, per germline. The CDR3 sequence: CASSRLTGSYEQYF. In DNA form, the CDR3 reads TGTGCCAGCAGCCGTCTTACAGGGAGTTACGAGCAGTACTTC.